Listed below are T cell receptor beta chains from one sample, sequenced in a study of blood T cell repertoires in COVID-19. Profiled with immunoSEQ multiplex PCR; TCRdb holds only in-frame clones, not every one. The sample lists 300,000 to 400,000 clones; 70% to 90% were seen once. Specimen: peripheral blood. These receptor sequences come from a woman aged 50 to 60 with active or convalescent COVID-19. Both conserved end residues are part of each CDR3. D genes are given only for firm matches. Not every row has a clone size; where given, it reads once, few, many or a size class.

len: 13; j_gene: TRBJ2-1; d_gene: NA; v_gene: TRBV9; abundance: NA; CDR3aa: CASSAVLDNEQFF; CDR3nt: TGTGCCAGCAGCGCCGTCTTAGACAATGAGCAGTTCTTC
len: 13; j_gene: TRBJ2-3; d_gene: TRBD1; v_gene: TRBV7-3; abundance: NA; CDR3aa: CASSVTGADTQYF; CDR3nt: TGTGCCAGCAGCGTGACAGGGGCAGATACGCAGTATTTT
len: 14; j_gene: TRBJ1-2; d_gene: NA; v_gene: TRBV7-2; abundance: NA; CDR3aa: CASSRDRPRWGYTF; CDR3nt: TGTGCCAGCAGCCGCGACAGGCCCCGGTGGGGCTACACCTTC
len: 15; j_gene: TRBJ2-3; d_gene: TRBD2; v_gene: TRBV9; abundance: NA; CDR3aa: CASSVSGRFTDTQYF; CDR3nt: TGTGCCAGCAGCGTAAGCGGGAGGTTCACAGATACGCAGTATTTT
len: 12; j_gene: TRBJ1-1; d_gene: TRBD1; v_gene: TRBV7-9; abundance: NA; CDR3aa: CASSRAGGEAFF; CDR3nt: TGTGCCAGCAGCCGAGCAGGGGGAGAAGCTTTCTTT
len: 12; j_gene: TRBJ1-6; d_gene: NA; v_gene: TRBV19; abundance: NA; CDR3aa: CASSFSLSPLHF; CDR3nt: TGTGCCAGTAGTTTCTCCCTCTCACCCCTCCACTTT
len: 14; j_gene: TRBJ1-1; d_gene: NA; v_gene: TRBV10-3; abundance: NA; CDR3aa: CAISDRRTNTEAFF; CDR3nt: TGTGCCATCAGTGACAGAAGAACGAACACTGAAGCTTTCTTT
len: 12; j_gene: TRBJ2-3; d_gene: NA; v_gene: TRBV12-3/TRBV12-4; abundance: NA; CDR3aa: CASSLRTDTQYF; CDR3nt: TGTGCCAGCAGTTTACGGACAGATACGCAGTATTTT
len: 15; j_gene: TRBJ1-5; d_gene: TRBD1; v_gene: TRBV6-5; abundance: NA; CDR3aa: CASRGLRDRNQPQHF; CDR3nt: TGTGCCAGCAGGGGCCTAAGGGACAGAAATCAGCCCCAGCATTTT
len: 18; j_gene: TRBJ1-5; d_gene: NA; v_gene: TRBV4-3; abundance: NA; CDR3aa: CASSQPPSQGNSNQPQHF; CDR3nt: TGCGCCAGCAGCCAGCCCCCTTCACAGGGTAATAGCAATCAGCCCCAGCATTTT
len: 16; j_gene: TRBJ2-5; d_gene: NA; v_gene: TRBV28; abundance: once; CDR3aa: CASTSRPRQIGETQYF; CDR3nt: TGTGCCAGCACCTCAAGACCGAGACAGATTGGGGAGACCCAGTACTTC
len: 14; j_gene: TRBJ2-1; d_gene: NA; v_gene: TRBV15; abundance: NA; CDR3aa: CATSTPTKGDEQFF; CDR3nt: TGTGCCACCAGCACGCCAACCAAAGGGGATGAGCAGTTCTTC
len: 15; j_gene: TRBJ2-1; d_gene: NA; v_gene: TRBV7-3; abundance: NA; CDR3aa: CASSFGLAKINEQFF; CDR3nt: TGTGCCAGCAGCTTTGGGCTAGCCAAGATCAATGAGCAGTTCTTC
len: 14; j_gene: TRBJ2-4; d_gene: NA; v_gene: TRBV19; abundance: NA; CDR3aa: CASSTSSPVNIQYF; CDR3nt: TGTGCCAGTAGCACTTCATCGCCCGTAAACATTCAGTACTTC
len: 12; j_gene: TRBJ1-1; d_gene: NA; v_gene: TRBV30; abundance: NA; CDR3aa: CAWRGGKTEAFF; CDR3nt: TGTGCCTGGAGAGGAGGGAAGACTGAAGCTTTCTTT
len: 16; j_gene: TRBJ1-1; d_gene: NA; v_gene: TRBV11-2; abundance: once; CDR3aa: CASSLDHPGKNTEAFF; CDR3nt: TGTGCCAGCAGCTTAGATCATCCAGGGAAGAACACTGAAGCTTTCTTT
len: 15; j_gene: TRBJ1-1; d_gene: TRBD1; v_gene: TRBV5-1; abundance: NA; CDR3aa: CASSQQGAIGTEAFF; CDR3nt: TGCGCCAGCAGCCAACAGGGGGCGATAGGAACTGAAGCTTTCTTT
len: 15; j_gene: TRBJ1-1; d_gene: NA; v_gene: TRBV4-2; abundance: NA; CDR3aa: CASAPGGRMNTEAFF; CDR3nt: TGTGCCAGCGCTCCGGGGGGCCGAATGAACACTGAAGCTTTCTTT
len: 13; j_gene: TRBJ1-6; d_gene: NA; v_gene: TRBV16; abundance: NA; CDR3aa: CASSRLGGSPLHF; CDR3nt: TGTGCCAGCAGCCGATTGGGGGGTTCACCCCTCCACTTT
len: 15; j_gene: TRBJ2-5; d_gene: TRBD2; v_gene: TRBV9; abundance: NA; CDR3aa: CASSGRSGSGETQYF; CDR3nt: TGTGCCAGCAGCGGGCGTAGCGGGAGCGGAGAGACCCAGTACTTC
len: 15; j_gene: TRBJ2-5; d_gene: TRBD2; v_gene: TRBV27; abundance: NA; CDR3aa: CASRRLAGGAETQYF; CDR3nt: TGTGCCAGCAGAAGACTAGCGGGAGGTGCGGAGACCCAGTACTTC
len: 21; j_gene: TRBJ2-1; d_gene: TRBD2; v_gene: TRBV7-8; abundance: NA; CDR3aa: CASSLESRGTSGGPSYNEQFF; CDR3nt: TGTGCCAGCAGCTTAGAGTCGCGGGGGACTAGCGGGGGGCCCAGCTACAATGAGCAGTTCTTC
len: 13; j_gene: TRBJ2-1; d_gene: NA; v_gene: TRBV7-3; abundance: NA; CDR3aa: CASSHGSYNEQFF; CDR3nt: TGTGCCAGCAGCCACGGGTCCTACAATGAGCAGTTCTTC
len: 14; j_gene: TRBJ1-6; d_gene: TRBD1; v_gene: TRBV6-2/TRBV6-3; abundance: NA; CDR3aa: CASSYAQGGSPLHF; CDR3nt: TGTGCCAGCAGTTACGCGCAGGGGGGTTCACCCCTCCACTTT
len: 12; j_gene: TRBJ1-2; d_gene: NA; v_gene: TRBV3-1/TRBV3-2; abundance: NA; CDR3aa: CASSPGSYGYTF; CDR3nt: TGTGCCAGCAGCCCAGGATCTTATGGCTACACCTTC
len: 16; j_gene: TRBJ1-2; d_gene: NA; v_gene: TRBV10-3; abundance: NA; CDR3aa: CAISEGGTKANYGYTF; CDR3nt: TGTGCCATCAGTGAAGGGGGAACCAAAGCTAACTATGGCTACACCTTC
len: 16; j_gene: TRBJ2-2; d_gene: TRBD2; v_gene: TRBV7-2; abundance: NA; CDR3aa: CASSLAGGINTGELFF; CDR3nt: TGTGCCAGCAGCTTGGCGGGAGGAATTAACACCGGGGAGCTGTTTTTT
len: 13; j_gene: TRBJ2-1; d_gene: TRBD1; v_gene: TRBV19; abundance: NA; CDR3aa: CASSRDRVNEQFF; CDR3nt: TGTGCCAGTAGTAGAGACAGGGTAAATGAGCAGTTCTTC
len: 16; j_gene: TRBJ2-4; d_gene: NA; v_gene: TRBV4-2; abundance: NA; CDR3aa: CASSQVPRGGQNIQYF; CDR3nt: TGTGCCAGCAGCCAAGTCCCGAGGGGGGGTCAAAACATTCAGTACTTC
len: 14; j_gene: TRBJ2-2; d_gene: NA; v_gene: TRBV9; abundance: NA; CDR3aa: CASSVGQDTGELFF; CDR3nt: TGTGCCAGCAGCGTAGGTCAGGACACCGGGGAGCTGTTTTTT
len: 14; j_gene: TRBJ1-1; d_gene: NA; v_gene: TRBV27; abundance: NA; CDR3aa: CASSLSGTYTEAFF; CDR3nt: TGTGCCAGCAGTTTATCGGGGACATACACTGAAGCTTTCTTT
len: 16; j_gene: TRBJ1-5; d_gene: NA; v_gene: TRBV7-3; abundance: NA; CDR3aa: CASSCKLGTLRWPQHF; CDR3nt: TGTGCCAGCAGCTGTAAACTGGGGACTCTCCGTTGGCCCCAGCATTTT
len: 14; j_gene: TRBJ1-2; d_gene: NA; v_gene: TRBV9; abundance: NA; CDR3aa: CASTSPGTTYGYTF; CDR3nt: TGTGCCAGCACCTCCCCCGGGACTACTTATGGCTACACCTTC
len: 14; j_gene: TRBJ1-1; d_gene: NA; v_gene: TRBV7-2; abundance: NA; CDR3aa: CASSPRTVNTEAFF; CDR3nt: TGTGCCAGCAGCCCCCGGACAGTGAACACTGAAGCTTTCTTT
len: 13; j_gene: TRBJ1-1; d_gene: NA; v_gene: TRBV14; abundance: once; CDR3aa: CASSQFPHTEAFF; CDR3nt: TGTGCCAGCAGCCAATTCCCTCACACTGAAGCTTTCTTT
len: 15; j_gene: TRBJ2-2; d_gene: TRBD2; v_gene: TRBV5-8; abundance: NA; CDR3aa: CASSWSGRSTGELFF; CDR3nt: TGTGCCAGCAGCTGGAGCGGGAGGTCCACCGGGGAGCTGTTTTTT
len: 12; j_gene: TRBJ1-2; d_gene: NA; v_gene: TRBV30; abundance: NA; CDR3aa: CAWSVARRGYTF; CDR3nt: TGTGCCTGGAGTGTGGCCCGGCGGGGCTACACCTTC
len: 15; j_gene: TRBJ1-2; d_gene: NA; v_gene: TRBV6-2/TRBV6-3; abundance: NA; CDR3aa: CASSYSGRAGYGYTF; CDR3nt: TGTGCCAGCAGTTATTCGGGCAGGGCAGGCTATGGCTACACCTTC
len: 16; j_gene: TRBJ2-3; d_gene: TRBD2; v_gene: TRBV10-3; abundance: NA; CDR3aa: CAISSGLAGTTDTQYF; CDR3nt: TGTGCCATCAGTTCTGGACTAGCGGGGACCACAGATACGCAGTATTTT
len: 20; j_gene: TRBJ2-7; d_gene: TRBD1; v_gene: TRBV5-1; abundance: few; CDR3aa: CASKSNPGTGGLVRTYEQYF; CDR3nt: TGCGCCAGCAAATCGAACCCCGGGACAGGGGGTTTAGTACGAACCTACGAGCAGTACTTC
len: 15; j_gene: TRBJ1-4; d_gene: NA; v_gene: TRBV5-4; abundance: NA; CDR3aa: CASRSGIQGGEKLFF; CDR3nt: TGTGCCAGCAGATCTGGTATACAGGGCGGGGAAAAACTGTTTTTT
len: 15; j_gene: TRBJ2-3; d_gene: NA; v_gene: TRBV28; abundance: NA; CDR3aa: CASSLQRLLTDTQYF; CDR3nt: TGTGCCAGCAGTTTACAGCGGCTCCTCACAGATACGCAGTATTTT
len: 14; j_gene: TRBJ2-7; d_gene: NA; v_gene: TRBV5-1; abundance: NA; CDR3aa: CASSLVAGLGEQYF; CDR3nt: TGCGCCAGCAGCTTGGTTGCAGGGCTGGGCGAGCAGTACTTC
len: 19; j_gene: TRBJ1-5; d_gene: TRBD1; v_gene: TRBV2; abundance: once; CDR3aa: CASSDLRPPRGGGNQPQHF; CDR3nt: TGTGCCAGCAGTGACCTCCGACCACCACGAGGGGGCGGCAATCAGCCCCAGCATTTT
len: 14; j_gene: TRBJ2-5; d_gene: TRBD2; v_gene: TRBV5-4; abundance: NA; CDR3aa: CASSLRLAAETQYF; CDR3nt: TGTGCCAGCAGCTTGCGTCTAGCGGCAGAGACCCAGTACTTC
len: 12; j_gene: TRBJ2-7; d_gene: NA; v_gene: TRBV13; abundance: NA; CDR3aa: CASSLVESEQYF; CDR3nt: TGTGCCAGCAGCTTAGTAGAGAGTGAGCAGTACTTC
len: 19; j_gene: TRBJ1-1; d_gene: NA; v_gene: TRBV28; abundance: NA; CDR3aa: CASNPPTLRLRGIDTEAFF; CDR3nt: TGTGCCAGCAACCCCCCAACGCTGCGGTTACGTGGAATCGACACTGAAGCTTTCTTT
len: 15; j_gene: TRBJ2-1; d_gene: TRBD2; v_gene: TRBV5-8; abundance: NA; CDR3aa: CASSPSGSSYNEQFF; CDR3nt: TGTGCCAGCAGCCCTAGCGGGAGCTCCTACAATGAGCAGTTCTTC
len: 13; j_gene: TRBJ1-1; d_gene: NA; v_gene: TRBV3-1/TRBV3-2; abundance: NA; CDR3aa: CASSQEGGREAFF; CDR3nt: TGTGCCAGCAGCCAAGAGGGGGGGAGAGAAGCTTTCTTT
len: 15; j_gene: TRBJ2-7; d_gene: NA; v_gene: TRBV9; abundance: NA; CDR3aa: CASSPGLGARGEQYF; CDR3nt: TGTGCCAGCAGCCCTGGTCTGGGGGCTCGAGGCGAGCAGTACTTC
len: 13; j_gene: TRBJ2-1; d_gene: NA; v_gene: TRBV5-4; abundance: NA; CDR3aa: CASSFGQNNEQFF; CDR3nt: TGTGCCAGCAGCTTTGGTCAGAACAATGAGCAGTTCTTC
len: 14; j_gene: TRBJ1-6; d_gene: TRBD1; v_gene: TRBV10-3; abundance: few; CDR3aa: CAIRDGTENSPLHF; CDR3nt: TGTGCCATCAGGGACGGGACAGAAAATTCACCCCTCCACTTT
len: 14; j_gene: TRBJ2-2; d_gene: NA; v_gene: TRBV4-2; abundance: NA; CDR3aa: CASSQGRASGELFF; CDR3nt: TGTGCCAGCAGCCAAGGCAGGGCTTCCGGGGAGCTGTTTTTT
len: 17; j_gene: TRBJ2-1; d_gene: TRBD2; v_gene: TRBV7-8; abundance: NA; CDR3aa: CASSLPPWRGASLEQFF; CDR3nt: TGTGCCAGCAGCTTACCCCCGTGGCGGGGGGCCTCACTGGAGCAGTTCTTC
len: 15; j_gene: TRBJ2-7; d_gene: NA; v_gene: TRBV4-3; abundance: few; CDR3aa: CASSQDFHPVYEQYF; CDR3nt: TGCGCCAGCAGCCAAGATTTCCACCCAGTCTACGAGCAGTACTTC
len: 15; j_gene: TRBJ2-2; d_gene: NA; v_gene: TRBV25-1; abundance: NA; CDR3aa: CASSESRGKGGELFF; CDR3nt: TGTGCCAGCAGTGAGTCAAGGGGAAAAGGCGGGGAGCTGTTTTTT
len: 15; j_gene: TRBJ2-5; d_gene: NA; v_gene: TRBV5-1; abundance: NA; CDR3aa: CASSPKRPSQETQYF; CDR3nt: TGCGCCAGCAGCCCAAAGCGGCCAAGCCAAGAGACCCAGTACTTC
len: 15; j_gene: TRBJ1-2; d_gene: TRBD1; v_gene: TRBV9; abundance: NA; CDR3aa: CASSPRTGYNYGYTF; CDR3nt: TGTGCCAGCAGCCCAAGGACAGGTTATAACTATGGCTACACCTTC
len: 13; j_gene: TRBJ1-5; d_gene: NA; v_gene: TRBV7-2; abundance: NA; CDR3aa: CASSSRSNQPQHF; CDR3nt: TGTGCCAGCAGCTCGAGGAGCAATCAGCCCCAGCATTTT